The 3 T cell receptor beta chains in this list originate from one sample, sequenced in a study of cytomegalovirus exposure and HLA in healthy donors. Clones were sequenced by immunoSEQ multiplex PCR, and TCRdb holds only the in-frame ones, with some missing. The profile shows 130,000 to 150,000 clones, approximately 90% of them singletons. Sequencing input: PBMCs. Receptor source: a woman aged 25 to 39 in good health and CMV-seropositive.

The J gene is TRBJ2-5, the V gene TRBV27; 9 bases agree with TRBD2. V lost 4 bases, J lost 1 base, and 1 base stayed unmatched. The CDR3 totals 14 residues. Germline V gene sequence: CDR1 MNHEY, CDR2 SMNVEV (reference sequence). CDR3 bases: TGTGCCAGCAGTTCGACTAGCGGCCAAGAGACCCAGTACTTC. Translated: CASSSTSGQETQYF.

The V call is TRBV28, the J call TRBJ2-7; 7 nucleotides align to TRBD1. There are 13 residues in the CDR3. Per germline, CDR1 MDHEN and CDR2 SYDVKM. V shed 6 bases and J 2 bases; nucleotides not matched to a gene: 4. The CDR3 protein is CASRTQGAYEQYF. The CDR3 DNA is TGTGCCAGCAGGACTCAGGGGGCCTACGAGCAGTACTTC. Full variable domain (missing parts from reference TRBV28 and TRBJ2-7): DVKVTQSSRYLVKRTGEKVFLECVQDMDHENMFWYRQDPGLGLRLIYFSYDVKMKEKGDIPEGYSVSREKKERFSLILESASTNQTSMYLCASRTQGAYEQYFGPGTRLTVT.

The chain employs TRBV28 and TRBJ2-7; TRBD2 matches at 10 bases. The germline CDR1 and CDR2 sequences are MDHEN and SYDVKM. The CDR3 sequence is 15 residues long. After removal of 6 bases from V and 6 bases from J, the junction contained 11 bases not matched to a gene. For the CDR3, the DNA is TGTGCCAGCAGAGGAAGCGGGGGGGCCCCCTCCGAGCAGTACTTC. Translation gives CASRGSGGAPSEQYF.